This TCR beta chain was found in a study of shared clonotypes between healthy human individuals. Study as a whole: Three men and a couple of women, aged 18 to 49, were donors.

The material for each subset, its genomic DNA, was split evenly across several immunoSEQ plates. Around 32,000 T cell genomes (300 ng DNA) went into each PBMC replicate. In the source study's methods: ImmunoSEQ gave junction-only sequences without quality scores, so filtering differed. TCRdb keeps only in-frame clones here, not all; method: immunoSEQ multiplex PCR. V and J calls and clone size are given by that table; D and trimming were obtained from the DNA. The data contain approximately 480,000 clones, about 75% of them singletons. The CDR3 contains 15 residues. The germline V and J ends were trimmed by 4 bases and 0 bases, with 16 bases remaining between them. Germline CDR1 is SQVTM and CDR2 is ANQGSEA.

The clonotype comes from a woman in her forties in good health. Some clones in this sample may be carry-over from other donors' samples. Material for sequencing was PBMCs. The rearrangement joins TRBV29-1 to TRBJ2-7, with a possible D match to TRBD1 (5 bases). As DNA, the CDR3 is TGCAGCGTTGGTCAGGGATCGATCCCCTCCTACGAGCAGTACTTC. Protein: CSVGQGSIPSYEQYF.